This TCR beta chain stems from a study of blood T cell repertoires in COVID-19. The CDR3 has 15 amino acids. Germline loops: CDR1 SNHLY, CDR2 FYNNEI. J gave up 6 bases and V 7 bases, and 13 bases lay outside the gene matches. Produced via immunoSEQ multiplex PCR; TCRdb's table is partial and in-frame only. The sample holds 200,000 to 300,000 clones, around 85% seen once. The sequenced sample consisted of peripheral blood. This receptor was obtained from a man older than 75 with acute or convalescent COVID-19. The gene calls are TRBV2 and TRBJ2-7; 9 bases agree with TRBD1. The CDR3 bases are TGTGCCAGCAAGACAGGGGGTCCCGGGCTCCTCGAGCAGTACTTC. Amino acids: CASKTGGPGLLEQYF.